There are a few counts of the clone carrying this T cell receptor (beta chain). The sample is drawn from a study of regulatory T cells in long-lasting Graves disease. Time point here: newly diagnosed GD, antithyroid drugs for less than 3 months. Making the TCR library involved RNA that had been extracted from PBMCs. Through Arm-PCR of CDR3 regions and iRepertoire HTBI primers, TCR beta libraries were built. From the multiplex PCR reads, TCRdb called clonotypes with MiXCR, one entry per CDR3 protein. The sample consists of about 620,000 distinct CDR3 sequences, roughly 15% of them appearing once. The data also belong to a second study, concerning T cells in Graves' hyperthyroidism and ophthalmopathy. That study reports: The definition of stable Graves' hyperthyroidism was no ophthalmopathy progression within 18 months. Patients having uncontrolled infection, another autoimmune disease, pregnancy or lactation were not included.

This TCR was sampled from a woman aged 30 to 39 with Graves disease. This specimen consisted of peripheral blood mononuclear cells (PBMCs), obtained at new diagnosis, from a patient treated with antithyroid drugs.

CDR3 protein: CASSESGNTDTQYF. The CDR3 bases are TGTGCCAGCAGCGAATCGGGGAACACAGATACGCAGTATTTT. The V call is TRBV9, the J call TRBJ2-3; tentative D call: TRBD2 (5 bases). With 3 bases removed from V and 2 bases from J, the gap between germline ends came to 10 bases. The germline V gene encodes CDR1 SGDLS and CDR2 YYNGEE. The CDR3 contains 14 residues.